This T cell receptor beta chain was sequenced in a study of early T cells in non-severe SARS-CoV-2 infection. Study overall: From unsorted whole blood, bulk RNA was sequenced, and the chains remained unpaired. General observations from the study: A preference for anti-spike CD8 responses marked VDJdb matching, which missed private and CD4 specificities.

The CDR3 is made up of 12 amino acids. V shed 3 bases and J shed 12 bases, with 12 bases lying between them. CDR1 SGHAT and CDR2 FQNNGV come from the germline V gene. This clonotype came up many times. The antigen is undetermined. In the library, individual cDNA molecules carried attached unique molecular identifiers. MiXCR, run by TCRdb on the 5' RACE reads, gives a single entry per CDR3 protein. The profile shows roughly 40,000 distinct CDR3 sequences, 12% of them singletons. This TCR came from an adult who was a healthcare worker with PCR-confirmed SARS-CoV-2 infection or an uninfected control (not recorded which). The material sequenced was whole blood. This chain joins TRBV11-2 and TRBJ2-1, with D unclear. The CDR3 sequence is CASSLGRLGQFF. The CDR3, as DNA: TGTGCCAGCAGCTTGGGTCGTCTAGGGCAGTTCTTC. The full variable domain, with the rest looked up from reference TRBV11-2 and TRBJ2-1, is EAGVAQSPRYKIIEKRQSVAFWCNPISGHATLYWYQQILGQGPKLLIQFQNNGVVDDSQLPKDRFSAERLKGVDSTLKIQPAKLEDSAVYLCASSLGRLGQFFGPGTRLTVL.